This T cell receptor beta chain was profiled in a study of blood T cell repertoires in COVID-19. Overall study: The samples span acute and convalescent COVID-19 from the United States, Italy and Spain.

Here immunoSEQ multiplex PCR was the method, and the copy in TCRdb shows in-frame clones only, minus some. The sample contains 4,500 to 5,500 clones, under 85% of which appear only once. The CDR3 length is 11 residues. V lost 2 bases and J lost 5, with 3 bases in between. CDR1 LNHDA and CDR2 SQIVND come from the germline V gene (reference sequence). The sequenced material came from peripheral blood. The genes are TRBV19 and TRBJ2-5; D ambiguous. This sequence was found in a human donor in a cohort sampled during active COVID-19. CDR3: CASSIQETQYF. The CDR3 coding sequence is TGTGCCAGTAGTATACAGGAGACCCAGTACTTC.